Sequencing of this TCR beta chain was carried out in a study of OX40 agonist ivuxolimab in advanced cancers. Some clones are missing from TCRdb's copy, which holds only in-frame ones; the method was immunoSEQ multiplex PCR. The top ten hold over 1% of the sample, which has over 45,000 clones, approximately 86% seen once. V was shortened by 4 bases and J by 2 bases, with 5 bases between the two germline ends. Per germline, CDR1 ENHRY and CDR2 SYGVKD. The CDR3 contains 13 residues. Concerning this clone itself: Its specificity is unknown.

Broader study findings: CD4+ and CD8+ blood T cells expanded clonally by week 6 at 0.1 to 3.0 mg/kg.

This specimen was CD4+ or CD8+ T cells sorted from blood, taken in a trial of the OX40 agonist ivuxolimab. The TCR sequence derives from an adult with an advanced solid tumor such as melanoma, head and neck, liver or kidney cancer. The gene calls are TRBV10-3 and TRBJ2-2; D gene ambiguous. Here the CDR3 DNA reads TGTGCCATCAGTGGTACAAACACCGGGGAGCTGTTTTTT. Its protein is CAISGTNTGELFF.